This record looks at one TCR beta chain sequence and its context. Its antigen is unknown. There are 18 residues in the CDR3. The V gene's germline CDR1 is SGHAT and CDR2 FQNNGV. The V and J ends lost 5 bases and 1 base, in that order; junction bases with no gene match: 11. Sample barcodes and UMIs were carried by the TCR alpha and TCR beta cDNA libraries that 5'RACE generated with constant-segment primers. In TCRdb, the 5' RACE reads were re-called with MiXCR into one record per CDR3 protein. The sample holds about 560,000 distinct CDR3 sequences, about 20% seen once. The sample belongs to a study of T-cell memory formation after mild COVID-19. Study in general: The TCR clusters were mostly specific to one donor. General study points: While clones contracting from day 15 to 85 were balanced between CD4 and CD8, later expanders leaned CD4+.

This clonotype was sampled from an adult woman who had mild COVID-19 (a few samples of this study predate the infection). Cell type and time point are not known. The material sequenced was PBMCs or a T cell subset sorted from them (not recorded which). The V call is TRBV11-2, the J call TRBJ2-2; 9 bases are shared with TRBD1. Here the CDR3 reads CASSIWDRATQNTGELFF. As DNA, the CDR3 is TGTGCCAGCAGCATCTGGGACAGGGCGACTCAGAACACCGGGGAGCTGTTTTTT. The variable domain in full, with the rest retrieved from reference TRBV11-2 and TRBJ2-2, is EAGVAQSPRYKIIEKRQSVAFWCNPISGHATLYWYQQILGQGPKLLIQFQNNGVVDDSQLPKDRFSAERLKGVDSTLKIQPAKLEDSAVYLCASSIWDRATQNTGELFFGEGSRLTVL.